A selection of T cell receptor beta chains follows, all from one sample in a study of OX40 agonist ivuxolimab in advanced cancers. Method: immunoSEQ multiplex PCR; TCRdb's copy keeps in-frame clones and lacks some. Of about 7,400 clones listed, over 75% were seen once; the top ten hold just under 30%. Sequencing was performed on CD4+ or CD8+ T cells sorted from blood, taken in a trial of the OX40 agonist ivuxolimab. Source of these receptors: an adult with an advanced solid tumor such as melanoma, head and neck, liver or kidney cancer. CDR3s leave out the opening cysteine and the closing phenylalanine or tryptophan.

j_call,v_call,cdr3_aa
TRBJ1-1,TRBV7-9,ASSLGGASQNTEAF
TRBJ1-2,TRBV7-6,ASSPRLGQGEGNYGYT
TRBJ2-2,TRBV27,ASSFLNTGELF
TRBJ2-1,TRBV27,ASSSRLAGSSYNEQF
TRBJ2-1,TRBV27,ASSFQASGNEQF
TRBJ2-5,TRBV6-6,ASRRWVQGSQETQY
TRBJ2-2,TRBV27,ASSSGLNPGELF
TRBJ2-4,TRBV4-2,ASSQGTVGIQY
TRBJ1-3,TRBV28,ASSLYSGTSGNTIY
TRBJ2-3,TRBV12-5,ASGPYVGGPGDTQY
TRBJ2-7,TRBV21-1,ASSKRQPGQRSQYEQY
TRBJ2-5,TRBV27,ASSSGLTGWETQY
TRBJ1-4,TRBV2,ACAGQGYEKLF
TRBJ1-5,TRBV10-2,ASSETRGSQPQH
TRBJ1-5,TRBV28,ASSLWGSNQPQH
TRBJ2-7,TRBV4-1,ASSQPGGNEQY
TRBJ1-3,TRBV28,ASSPGTGAGNTIY
TRBJ1-5,TRBV10-3,AITYRDQPQH
TRBJ2-1,TRBV7-9,ASSFWGGSYNEQF
TRBJ2-1,TRBV19,ASSKSGGPYNEQF
TRBJ1-1,TRBV19,ASSTKGATEAF
TRBJ1-5,TRBV6-1,ASTEWEGSNQPQH
TRBJ2-1,TRBV7-3,ASSSPDSYNEQF
TRBJ2-7,TRBV19,ASRRGGSDYEQY
TRBJ2-2,TRBV19,ASGDWSGRGTGELF
TRBJ2-1,TRBV6-5,ASSFGLANEQF
TRBJ1-2,TRBV10-3,AIRTSYGYT
TRBJ2-1,TRBV7-3,ASRHPGTSGNEQF
TRBJ2-2,TRBV7-9,ASSPTNKTGELF
TRBJ2-1,TRBV5-6,ASSGERDSTYNEQF
TRBJ2-7,TRBV19,ASSRGGEQY
TRBJ1-1,TRBV5-6,ASSLAQGVAF
TRBJ2-7,TRBV2,ASSRDGSYEQY
TRBJ2-1,TRBV5-5,ASSLGLSNEQF
TRBJ2-1,TRBV5-1,ASSLAGGMDNEQF
TRBJ2-1,TRBV6-4,ASSFKTSGADEQF
TRBJ2-3,TRBV2,ASSPLSDRGQDTQY
TRBJ2-1,TRBV1,TSNVCEQF
TRBJ2-1,TRBV9,ASSGQGPGLNNEQF
TRBJ1-4,TRBV19,ASTTAGEKLF
TRBJ2-1,TRBV13,ASSQGQGSFNEQF
TRBJ1-1,TRBV12-5,ASGWGVEGEAF
TRBJ2-5,TRBV28,ASSLLQETQY
TRBJ1-1,TRBV10-3,AVWGMNTEAF
TRBJ2-7,TRBV5-6,ASSLAGTLEQY
TRBJ2-5,TRBV5-1,ASSFGLGEITQY
TRBJ2-5,TRBV7-5,ARSQGLAGVKETQY
TRBJ2-7,TRBV27,ASGRGFHEQY
TRBJ2-2,TRBV19,ASSPRGSSRITGELF
TRBJ2-7,TRBV19,ASSITGSSYEQY
TRBJ1-1,TRBV19,ASRPVGNTEAF
TRBJ2-5,TRBV7-9,ASSLEADQETQY
TRBJ2-3,TRBV11-2,ASSRLPGLSSTDTQY
TRBJ2-1,TRBV7-7,ASSFSGGEQF
TRBJ2-7,TRBV5-1,ASSPAVETYEQY
TRBJ1-5,TRBV9,ASSVGGDSNQPQH
TRBJ1-2,TRBV27,ASSRITGWDGYT
TRBJ2-5,TRBV7-8,ASSLDFQYQETQY
TRBJ1-3,TRBV4-1,ASSAQALLSGNTIY
TRBJ1-2,TRBV6-5,ASSNGEANYGYT